This TCR beta chain was observed in a study of cytomegalovirus exposure and HLA in healthy donors. These donors, healthy bone marrow donors, were studied. Whole-study results and caveats: In an earlier analysis, most TCR beta V segments were productive about 87% or about 30% of the time. A likely sequencing artifact accounted for one observed cluster of highly shared sequence variants.

Details on this clone: The antigen remains undetermined.

A multiplex PCR was run with 60 Vbeta primers and 13 Jbeta primers. The table came from immunoSEQ multiplex PCR; TCRdb's copy has only in-frame clones and leaves some out. The sample records about 120,000 clones, 8.5% to 10% being singletons. Sequencing used PBMCs. This receptor was identified in a man aged 30 to 45 in good health and CMV-seronegative.

CDR3 residues: CASSLRTVDYEQYF. In DNA, the CDR3 is TGTGCCAGCAGCCTAAGGACAGTCGACTACGAGCAGTACTTC. The V gene is TRBV11-3, the J gene TRBJ2-7, with a possible D match to TRBD1 (6 bases). Trimming removed 5 bases at V and 3 bases at J, with 14 bases between. The CDR3 has 14 amino acids. Germline V lookup: CDR1 SGHNT, CDR2 YENEEA.